The clone carrying this TCR beta chain was observed at least ten times. The antigen is undetermined. The starting template was genomic DNA from bulk tumor, roughly 610 ng per sample. Biopsies that were spaced far apart were taken, several per primary tumor, during surgery. It was patients with untreated, newly diagnosed non-small cell lung cancer who underwent curative surgery. V gave up 4 bases and J gave up 3 bases; unmatched junction bases: 7. The CDR3 is 17 residues long. Germline V gene sequence: CDR1 MDHEN, CDR2 SYDVKM. This entry belongs to a study of immune heterogeneity within non-small cell lung tumors. Background on the study: Of the tumors, a few were squamous cell, roughly 10 non-squamous, and 1 not otherwise specified. Findings and caveats of the study: Individual patients' high-frequency T-cell receptor beta clonotypes were largely distinct from one another.

It was with 32 V and 13 J primers that multiplex PCR amplified TCR beta CDR3. TCRdb processed the multiplex PCR reads anew with MiXCR; each CDR3 protein has one entry. The sample carries about 10,000 distinct CDR3 sequences, around 27% recorded once. The sample taken for sequencing was lung tumor tissue. The sequence derives from a woman in her fifties or sixties with non-small cell lung cancer. The J gene is TRBJ2-1, the V gene TRBV28; 12 bases are shared with TRBD2. For the CDR3, the DNA is TGTGCCAGCAGTTCCCCTTCTAGCGGGGGGGTCTACAATGAGCAGTTCTTC. This encodes CASSSPSSGGVYNEQFF.